The next 26 T cell receptor beta chains were all read from a single sample in a study of T cell responses to AZD1222 COVID-19 vaccine. The method was immunoSEQ multiplex PCR; TCRdb's version includes in-frame clones alone and lacks a portion of them. The data show 100,000 to 120,000 clones, with roughly 90% seen just once and about 2.3% held by the top ten. The sequenced sample was peripheral blood, obtained on day 0 of AZD1222 vaccination. These receptors were obtained from an adult in good health.

This chain uses TRBV12-5 with TRBJ2-2, with a tentative D call TRBD2 (5 bases). Trimming stripped 1 base from V and 4 bases from J, with 7 bases between. The length of the CDR3 is 14 residues. Germline V lookup: CDR1 LGHNT, CDR2 FRNRAP. The CDR3 DNA is TGTGCTAGTGGTTTGGGGGAGACCACCGGGGAGCTGTTTTTT. This encodes CASGLGETTGELFF.

V is TRBV23-1 and J is TRBJ1-1, with D unresolved. TRBV23-1 is labeled an ORF, and its function is uncertain. CDR3 size: 14 residues. V was pared by 8 bases and J by 6 bases, with 19 bases between. CDR3 bases: TGCGCCAGCGTGTCAGGACTTTCGAGCGCTGAAGCTTTCTTT. This sequence encodes CASVSGLSSAEAFF.

The chain carries TRBV2 and TRBJ1-1; 11 nucleotides match TRBD1. V lost 5 bases and J lost 6; bases outside the gene matches: 2. This CDR3 is built from 13 residues. Germline V gene sequence: CDR1 SNHLY, CDR2 FYNNEI. The CDR3 bases are TGTGCCAGCAGTTGGGACAGGGGGTCTGAAGCTTTCTTT. Encoded protein: CASSWDRGSEAFF.

The V and J genes are TRBV15 and TRBJ1-4, with unresolved D. The CDR3 length is 14 residues. Per the germline V gene, CDR1 is LNHNV and CDR2 is YYDKDF (reference sequence). The ends were cut back, 1 base at V and 2 bases at J, with 5 bases in the middle. CDR3 nucleotides: TGTGCCACCAGCAGAGGGGTGACTAATGAAAAACTGTTTTTT. Translated: CATSRGVTNEKLFF.

This sequence joins TRBV2 and TRBJ1-1; 7 positions agree with TRBD1. The CDR3 is 13 amino acids. V lost 6 bases to trimming and J lost 0 bases; unmatched junction nucleotides: 1. Germline CDR1 SNHLY, CDR2 FYNNEI. CDR3 sequence reads: CASRGTVNTEAFF. The CDR3 nucleotides read TGTGCCAGCAGAGGGACAGTGAACACTGAAGCTTTCTTT.

Here the CDR3 DNA reads TGTGCCAGCAGTGAGGGCCGCAGCGGGGCCACAGATACGCAGTATTTT. It is translated as CASSEGRSGATDTQYF. The chain links TRBV2 to TRBJ2-3; 7 bases line up with TRBD2. J lost 2 bases, V lost 3 bases, and 8 bases had no gene match. The germline V gene encodes CDR1 SNHLY and CDR2 FYNNEI. The CDR3 consists of 16 residues.

In DNA form, the CDR3 reads TGTGCCAGCAGTGAAGGCCAGAATAATCTCAATGAGCAGTTCTTC. This encodes CASSEGQNNLNEQFF. The chain joins TRBV2 to TRBJ2-1; D gene uncertain. The CDR3 extends over 15 amino acids. Trimming took off 1 base at V and 6 bases at J, with 13 bases between the two ends. Germline CDR1 and CDR2: SNHLY and FYNNEI.

The rearrangement uses TRBV7-2 and TRBJ2-7; D unresolved. Germline values: CDR1 SGHTA, CDR2 FQGNSA. The CDR3 has 14 residues. V lost 3 bases to trimming and J lost 0 bases, with 9 bases between them. CDR3 sequence: CASSFTVSSYEQYF. For the CDR3, the DNA is TGTGCCAGCAGCTTCACGGTGAGCTCCTACGAGCAGTACTTC.

This sequence joins TRBV7-6 and TRBJ1-2, with D perhaps matching TRBD1 (6 bases). Trimming removed 0 bases from V and 5 bases from J, with 7 bases in between. Germline V gene data show CDR1 as SGHVS and CDR2 as FNYEAQ. The CDR3 is 13 amino acids. CDR3 sequence (DNA): TGTGCCAGCAGCTTAGCGGACAGATATGGCTACACCTTC. It specifies CASSLADRYGYTF. The whole variable domain, filled in from reference TRBV7-6 and TRBJ1-2, reads GAGVSQSPRYKVTKRGQDVALRCDPISGHVSLYWYRQALGQGPEFLTYFNYEAQQDKSGLPNDRFSAERPEGSISTLTIQRTEQRDSAMYRCASSLADRYGYTFGSGTRLTVV.

The chain recombines TRBV29-1 with TRBJ2-1; D might be TRBD1 or TRBD2, each matching 5 bases. The CDR3 is 13 residues long. The germline gives CDR1 SQVTM, CDR2 ANQGSEA. V dropped 7 bases and J dropped 8 bases, with 18 bases sitting between them. In DNA, the CDR3 is TGCAGCGCCATAACTCCGGGGACCCATGAGCAGTTCTTC. It is translated as CSAITPGTHEQFF.

V is TRBV4-1 and J is TRBJ1-2; 12 bases match TRBD1. V was clipped by 4 bases and J by 8 bases; unmatched bases: 14. There are 17 residues in the CDR3. CDR1 is MGHRA, CDR2 YSYEKL, per germline. The CDR3 coding sequence is TGCGCCAGCAGCCGAGGTTCCGCGGGACAGGGGGCGCACGGCTACACCTTC. It encodes CASSRGSAGQGAHGYTF.

The chain recombines TRBV7-2 with TRBJ2-4; D unresolved. The CDR3 runs 14 residues. Trimming cost V 1 base and J 2 bases, with 6 bases left between them. Germline V gene lookup returns CDR1 SGHTA and CDR2 FQGNSA. In DNA form, the CDR3 reads TGTGCCAGCAGCTTAGGGGTTACCAAAAACATTCAGTACTTC. Its protein product is CASSLGVTKNIQYF. The complete variable domain, with remaining parts taken from reference TRBV7-2 and TRBJ2-4, reads GAGVSQSPSNKVTEKGKDVELRCDPISGHTALYWYRQSLGQGLEFLIYFQGNSAPDKSGLPSDRFSAERTGGSVSTLTIQRTQQEDSAVYLCASSLGVTKNIQYFGAGTRLSVL.

CDR3 nucleotide sequence: TGTGCCAGCAGCCAATCCGACAGGTCATGGAATGCTTTCTTT. It is translated as CASSQSDRSWNAFF. V usage is TRBV3-1 (or the pseudogene TRBV3-2) and J usage is TRBJ1-1; TRBD1 is a possible D gene (6 bases). Trimming took 2 bases from V and 11 from J, leaving 18 bases between them. Germline values: CDR1 LGHDT, CDR2 YNNKEL (reference sequence). The CDR3 runs 14 residues.

The chain joins TRBV28 to TRBJ2-1; the match to TRBD2 covers 14 bases. V lost 2 bases and J lost 9; bases outside the gene matches: 3. Germline lookup yields CDR1 MDHEN and CDR2 SYDVKM. The CDR3 extends over 15 amino acids. Here the CDR3 DNA reads TGTGCCAGCAGTTTAGTGACTAGCGGGAGGGGTGAGCAGTTCTTC. It translates to CASSLVTSGRGEQFF.

This chain connects TRBV10-2 to TRBJ1-5, with D maybe TRBD1 (6 bases). Trimming cost V 2 bases and J 11 bases, with 10 bases left between them. The CDR3 length is 12 residues. CDR1 and CDR2 (germline): WSHSY, SAAADI. The CDR3 coding sequence is TGCGCCAGCAGTGAGAGGGGGACATCCCAGCATTTT. Its protein is CASSERGTSQHF.

The chain is built from TRBV25-1 and TRBJ1-3; 7 bases line up with TRBD1. V shed 5 bases, J shed 0 bases, and the junction held 7 bases outside the gene matches. CDR1 is MGHDK, CDR2 SYGVNS, per germline. There are 16 residues in the CDR3. The CDR3 DNA reads as TGTGCCAGCAGTCCCCAGGGGGTAAGCTCTGGAAACACCATATATTTT. It specifies CASSPQGVSSGNTIYF.

CDR3 sequence: CASSEFFGGTNSPLHF. The CDR3 DNA sequence: TGCGCCAGCAGTGAATTTTTCGGGGGTACGAATTCACCCCTCCACTTT. The rearrangement uses TRBV10-2 and TRBJ1-6; possibly TRBD1 for D (5 bases). From germline, CDR1 is WSHSY and CDR2 SAAADI. The ends were cut back, 3 bases at V and 7 bases at J, with 16 bases in the middle. The CDR3 spans 16 residues.

This chain joins TRBV19 and TRBJ1-5; the D is unclear. CDR1 is LNHDA and CDR2 is SQIVND in the germline V gene (reference sequence). This CDR3 is built from 13 residues. V lost 5 bases to trimming and J lost 7 bases, with 12 bases between them. The CDR3 protein is CASSGSGGQPQHF. CDR3 DNA sequence: TGTGCCAGTAGTGGTTCGGGCGGCCAGCCCCAGCATTTT.

This chain links TRBV28 with TRBJ2-1, with no clear D. V was cut by 4 bases and J by 6 bases, with 19 bases left in between. CDR3 length: 16 residues. CDR1 is MDHEN and CDR2 is SYDVKM in the germline V gene. The CDR3: CASSSPGSFSLNEQFF. The CDR3 DNA is TGTGCCAGCAGTTCCCCCGGAAGTTTTAGTCTCAATGAGCAGTTCTTC.

The chain has TRBV4-1 and TRBJ1-4, with D possibly being TRBD1 (5 bases). The length of the CDR3 is 16 residues. In germline, CDR1 is MGHRA, CDR2 YSYEKL. V was clipped by 1 base and J by 1 base, with 10 bases between them. CDR3 in DNA: TGCGCCAGCAGCCAAGCCCAGGGCCTAACTAATGAAAAACTGTTTTTT. Translating it yields CASSQAQGLTNEKLFF.

This clone was counted a single time. This chain joins TRBV28 and TRBJ1-4, with D possibly matching TRBD1 (5 bases). The CDR3 is made up of 15 amino acids. Germline CDR1 is MDHEN and CDR2 is SYDVKM. Trimming removed 5 bases from V and 4 bases from J, with 14 bases in between. The chain's CDR3 is CASSPTGGNNEKLFF. The CDR3 region has the DNA TGTGCCAGCAGTCCGACCGGGGGTAATAATGAAAAACTGTTTTTT.

The chain joins TRBV19 to TRBJ1-4; D perhaps matches TRBD1 (6 bases). Germline lookup yields CDR1 LNHDA and CDR2 SQIVND (reference sequence). V lost 5 bases to trimming and J lost 5 bases, with 18 bases between them. The CDR3 is 16 residues long. CDR3 nucleotides: TGTGCCAGTAGTCCAAAGGGAGGGGGGTTGAATGAAAAACTGTTTTTT. Translated, it gives CASSPKGGGLNEKLFF.

The chain links TRBV19 to TRBJ1-1; D gene uncertain. Trimming cost V 7 bases and J 4 bases, with 7 bases left between them. CDR1 is LNHDA, CDR2 SQIVND, per germline (reference sequence). The CDR3 runs to 11 residues. The CDR3 sequence is CASTAATEAFF. In DNA form, the CDR3 reads TGTGCCAGTACCGCGGCCACTGAAGCTTTCTTT. The entire variable domain, with the rest obtained from reference TRBV19 and TRBJ1-1, is as follows: DGGITQSPKYLFRKEGQNVTLSCEQNLNHDAMYWYRQDPGQGLRLIYYSQIVNDFQKGDIAEGYSVSREKKESFPLTVTSAQKNPTAFYLCASTAATEAFFGQGTRLTVV.

The chain's CDR3 is CASSEAGGWQPQHF. As DNA, the CDR3 is TGTGCCAGCAGTGAAGCCGGCGGATGGCAGCCCCAGCATTTT. The chain uses TRBV6-1 and TRBJ1-5; the D is unclear. Germline V gene sequence: CDR1 MNHNS, CDR2 SASEGT. V lost 0 bases, J lost 7 bases, and 10 bases lay in between. This CDR3 is 14 amino acids long.

The chain uses TRBV11-2 and TRBJ1-2; D call uncertain. CDR1 is SGHAT, CDR2 FQNNGV, per germline. The CDR3 sequence is 16 residues long. Trimming removed 5 bases from V and 8 bases from J, with 24 bases in between. Written as DNA, the CDR3 is TGTGCCAGCAGCCCCCCGAGAGTTGCCGGGCCCCGCGGCTACACCTTC. Its protein product is CASSPPRVAGPRGYTF.

The count of this clone is one. V gene TRBV19 combines with J gene TRBJ1-1; D not certain. CDR3 length: 12 amino acids. The germline CDR1 and CDR2 sequences are LNHDA and SQIVND (reference sequence). Between the trimmed V and J ends, which lost 7 bases and 1 base, there was a span of 7 bases. CDR3 sequence reads: CASTVGNTEAFF. In nucleotides, the CDR3 is TGTGCCAGTACGGTGGGGAACACTGAAGCTTTCTTT.